A single sample is the source of the 26 T cell receptor beta chains below, sequenced in a study of blood T cell repertoires in COVID-19. Measured with immunoSEQ multiplex PCR; TCRdb has only the in-frame clones, and not every one. The data contain about 350,000 clones, approximately 86% of them singletons. Source material: peripheral blood. These receptors came from a woman aged 60-70 years with COVID-19, enrolled during active disease.

The V call is TRBV5-1, the J call TRBJ1-2; maybe TRBD1 (6 bases). The germline CDR1 and CDR2 sequences are SGHRS and YFSETQ. The CDR3 is made up of 14 amino acids. V was pared by 5 bases and J by 6 bases, with 17 bases between. The CDR3 spells CASREQGSVNGYTF. The CDR3 nucleotides are TGCGCCAGCAGGGAGCAGGGGTCCGTAAATGGCTACACCTTC.

The chain combines TRBV25-1 with TRBJ2-2; D unresolved. Germline CDR1 is MGHDK and CDR2 is SYGVNS. The CDR3 is 14 amino acids. V was pared by 5 bases and J by 3 bases, with 10 bases between. The CDR3 DNA reads TGTGCCAGCAGTCGGCCAACAGACACCGGGGAGCTGTTTTTT. This encodes CASSRPTDTGELFF.

This chain links TRBV7-2 with TRBJ2-3; 8 bases are shared with TRBD2. This CDR3 spans 17 amino acids. V trimming: 1 base; J trimming: 2 bases; junction bases outside the gene matches: 8. CDR1 SGHTA and CDR2 FQGNSA come from the germline V gene. CDR3 in amino acids: CASSLGRGGVTTDTQYF. The CDR3 coding sequence is TGTGCCAGCAGCTTAGGCCGGGGGGGAGTGACCACAGATACGCAGTATTTT.

Notes on this clone: Sequence at one end of the junction differs from germline and may be a read error. The chain joins TRBV11-3 to TRBJ2-7, with a weak D call TRBD1 (5 bases). CDR3 size: 15 residues. Germline CDR1 and CDR2: SGHNT and YENEEA. The CDR3 reads CASSLEARASHEQYF. The CDR3, as DNA: TGTGCCAGCAGCTTAGAGGCCAGGGCCTCCCACGAGCAGTACTTC.

V gene TRBV5-1 combines with J gene TRBJ1-5; 8 nucleotides match TRBD1. CDR3 length equals 14 residues. J gave up 6 bases and V 0 bases, and 2 bases lay outside the gene matches. The germline V gene has CDR1 SGHRS and CDR2 YFSETQ. The CDR3 DNA sequence: TGCGCCAGCAGCTTGGACAGGGGGAGTCAGCCCCAGCATTTT. Translating gives CASSLDRGSQPQHF.

This chain uses TRBV6-5 with TRBJ2-7; 11 nucleotides match TRBD1. The CDR3 totals 13 residues. The germline gives CDR1 MNHEY, CDR2 SVGAGI. V dropped 11 bases and J dropped 5; count of bases not matched to a gene: 8. The CDR3 bases are TGTGCCGCCGGGACAGGGGGTGGCAACGAGCAGTACTTC. It specifies CAAGTGGGNEQYF.

This clone occurred a few times. V and J are TRBV7-3 and TRBJ2-1, with 9 bases matching TRBD1. The CDR3 has 18 amino acids. The V and J ends lost 4 bases and 2 bases, in that order; junction bases with no gene match: 12. Germline V CDR1 and CDR2: SGHTA, FQGTGA. The CDR3 reads CASSSLIGGQGTYNEQFF. CDR3 coding DNA: TGTGCCAGCAGCTCTCTTATTGGGGGACAGGGTACCTACAATGAGCAGTTCTTC.

The rearrangement uses TRBV7-3 and TRBJ2-2, with 10 bases lining up with TRBD1. This CDR3 region has 16 residues. The germline V gene encodes CDR1 SGHTA and CDR2 FQGTGA. The V segment lost 5 bases and the J segment 4 bases; nucleotides outside the gene matches: 7. The CDR3 loop is CASSAPGQGSTGELFF. The CDR3 bases are TGTGCCAGCAGCGCCCCGGGACAGGGGAGCACCGGGGAGCTGTTTTTT.

This sequence joins TRBV4-3 and TRBJ2-7; tentatively, D is TRBD1 (5 bases). The CDR3 totals 17 residues. The germline V gene has CDR1 LGHNA and CDR2 YSLEER. Deletions cut 0 bases from V and 2 bases from J, with 17 bases between. The chain's CDR3 is CASSQEFTPGQAYEQYF. The CDR3 nucleotides read TGCGCCAGCAGCCAAGAATTTACCCCAGGACAAGCCTACGAGCAGTACTTC.

The chain combines TRBV4-1 with TRBJ2-4, with a possible D match to TRBD2 (6 bases). Looked up from germline, CDR1 is MGHRA and CDR2 is YSYEKL. Trimming cost V 1 base and J 8 bases, with 12 bases left between them. CDR3 length equals 14 residues. The CDR3, as DNA: TGCGCCAGCAGCCAAGGCGGAGGGGCTGACATTCAGTACTTC. Its protein is CASSQGGGADIQYF.

This chain links TRBV4-1 with TRBJ1-4; TRBD1 might be the D (5 bases). The CDR3 length is 15 residues. V lost 1 base and J 4 bases, leaving 10 bases between the germline ends. Germline loops: CDR1 MGHRA, CDR2 YSYEKL. The DNA for the CDR3 is TGCGCCAGCAGCCAAGCTGGGGCAGATAATGAAAAACTGTTTTTT. It codes for CASSQAGADNEKLFF.

The rearrangement uses TRBV6-2 or TRBV6-3 and TRBJ2-7, with no clear D. The length of the CDR3 is 14 residues. V was cut by 3 bases and J by 6 bases, with 15 bases left in between. The germline V gene has CDR1 MNHEY and CDR2 SVGEGT. DNA for the CDR3: TGTGCCAGCAGTTATTACTCAGCGCCTGGCGAGCAGTACTTC. It encodes CASSYYSAPGEQYF.

This chain uses TRBV6-6 with TRBJ1-5; possibly TRBD1 for D (5 bases). Trimming shortened V by 7 bases and J by 1 base, and 14 bases separated the two germline ends. The CDR3 sequence is 15 residues long. Germline CDR1 is MNHNY and CDR2 is SVGAGI (reference sequence). This CDR3 is CASKYDGGSNQPQHF. CDR3 nucleotides: TGTGCCAGCAAATACGACGGGGGAAGCAATCAGCCCCAGCATTTT.

The chain combines TRBV21-1 with TRBJ1-5; TRBD1, the table's D call, lacks a check against the DNA. TRBV21-1 is deemed a pseudogene. The CDR3 sequence is 16 residues long. The CDR3 is CASSNVGAESNQPQHF. The CDR3 DNA reads TGTGCCAGCAGCAACGTAGGGGCAGAGAGCAATCAGCCCCAGCATTTT.

The rearrangement uses TRBV5-1 and TRBJ2-3, with 9 bases matching TRBD2. After removal of 4 bases from V and 1 base from J, the junction contained 10 bases not matched to a gene. The CDR3 sequence is 17 residues long. CDR1 is SGHRS, CDR2 YFSETQ, per germline. The CDR3 sequence is CASSPGAGGPGTDTQYF. DNA for the CDR3: TGCGCCAGCAGCCCCGGGGCGGGGGGGCCGGGCACAGATACGCAGTATTTT. Based on the CDR3 plus reference TRBV5-1 and TRBJ2-3, the full variable domain is KAGVTQTPRYLIKTRGQQVTLSCSPISGHRSVSWYQQTPGQGLQFLFEYFSETQRNKGNFPGRFSGRQFSNSRSEMNVSTLELGDSALYLCASSPGAGGPGTDTQYFGPGTRLTVL.

The rearrangement links TRBV5-3 to TRBJ2-7, with D unclear. TRBV5-3 is treated as an ORF (open reading frame) with a function not yet certain. The CDR3 totals 17 residues. The V gene lost 4 bases and the J gene lost 2 bases, with 22 bases spanning the gap. The CDR3 region is CARSPPTLFLFPYEQYF. The CDR3 DNA reads as TGTGCCAGAAGCCCTCCTACCCTTTTTCTCTTTCCCTACGAGCAGTACTTC.

Written as DNA, the CDR3 is TGTGCCAGCAGCCCGGGGGGTCCTTCCTACGAGCAGTACTTC. It encodes CASSPGGPSYEQYF. The V call is TRBV7-2, the J call TRBJ2-7; 7 bases agree with TRBD2. Germline V gene data show CDR1 as SGHTA and CDR2 as FQGNSA. The CDR3 sequence is 14 residues long. Trimming at V came to 5 bases and at J to 1 base, leaving 5 bases not matched to a gene.

The chain links TRBV10-3 to TRBJ2-3; TRBD2 agrees at 7 bases. The CDR3 runs 13 residues. J gave up 6 bases and V 6 bases, and 6 bases lay outside the gene matches. CDR1 is ENHRY and CDR2 is SYGVKD in the germline V gene. The CDR3 reads CAIRGGISDTQYF. CDR3 nucleotides: TGTGCCATCAGGGGGGGGATAAGTGATACGCAGTATTTT.

The genes are TRBV11-2 and TRBJ1-2; the D is unclear. Germline V gene lookup returns CDR1 SGHAT and CDR2 FQNNGV. V was cut by 1 base and J by 2 bases, with 5 bases left in between. This CDR3 comprises 13 residues. DNA of the CDR3: TGTGCCAGCAGCTTAGGCACAAACTATGGCTACACCTTC. Residues: CASSLGTNYGYTF.

This clone was seen once. The CDR3 here is CASGTGTANTEAFF. The CDR3 coding sequence is TGTGCCAGCGGTACCGGGACAGCAAACACTGAAGCTTTCTTT. This chain connects TRBV11-3 to TRBJ1-1; 7 bases are a match to TRBD1. V was pared by 8 bases and J by 2 bases, with 8 bases of the junction left unmatched. The CDR3 loop spans 14 amino acids. From germline, CDR1 is SGHNT and CDR2 YENEEA.

V gene TRBV5-1 combines with J gene TRBJ1-1; D is perhaps TRBD1 (5 bases). Germline V gives CDR1 SGHRS, CDR2 YFSETQ. V was cut by 3 bases and J by 1 base, with 13 bases left in between. CDR3 length: 15 amino acids. The CDR3 sequence is CASSWEGRQNTEAFF. CDR3 coding DNA: TGCGCCAGCAGCTGGGAGGGACGGCAGAACACTGAAGCTTTCTTT.

In DNA, the CDR3 is TGCAGCGTTGTAGGGGGCCGATTTTACGAGCAGTACTTC. Translated, it gives CSVVGGRFYEQYF. V is TRBV29-1 and J is TRBJ2-7; 7 bases are shared with TRBD1. Per the germline V gene, CDR1 is SQVTM and CDR2 is ANQGSEA. This CDR3 is built from 13 residues. The J segment lost 4 bases and the V segment lost 4 bases, leaving 7 bases of the junction unmatched.

This clone was counted a few times. V gene TRBV27 combines with J gene TRBJ1-2; D is perhaps TRBD1 (6 bases). V lost 3 bases and J lost 2, with 13 bases in between. Per the germline V gene, CDR1 is MNHEY and CDR2 is SMNVEV (reference sequence). The CDR3 is 15 amino acids. DNA for the CDR3: TGTGCCAGCAGTTTCTCGGACAGACCGAACTATGGCTACACCTTC. Residues: CASSFSDRPNYGYTF.

The count of this clone is one. The rearrangement links TRBV27 to TRBJ2-7, with D possibly matching TRBD1 (6 bases). The CDR3 length is 13 residues. Trimming took off 3 bases at V and 0 bases at J, with 6 bases between the two ends. In germline, CDR1 is MNHEY, CDR2 SMNVEV (reference sequence). CDR3 sequence: CASSLDSSYEQYF. In nucleotides, the CDR3 is TGTGCCAGCAGTTTGGACAGCTCCTACGAGCAGTACTTC.

The chain carries TRBV20-1 and TRBJ2-5, with D possibly TRBD1 on 5 matching bases. CDR3 length: 11 residues. Germline loops: CDR1 DFQATT, CDR2 SNEGSKA (reference sequence). V lost 8 bases, J lost 3 bases, and 10 bases lay in between. The CDR3 region has the DNA TGCAGTCAGGGATACGAAGAGACCCAGTACTTC. This gives the protein CSQGYEETQYF.

The chain couples TRBV7-9 to TRBJ2-2; the match to TRBD1 covers 9 bases. With V trimmed by 5 bases and J by 10 bases, 8 bases remained unmatched. Germline V lookup: CDR1 SEHNR, CDR2 FQNEAQ (reference sequence). CDR3 length equals 14 residues. CDR3 amino acids: CASSLPGQGTELFF. The CDR3 region has the DNA TGTGCCAGCAGCCTCCCGGGACAGGGTACGGAGCTGTTTTTT.